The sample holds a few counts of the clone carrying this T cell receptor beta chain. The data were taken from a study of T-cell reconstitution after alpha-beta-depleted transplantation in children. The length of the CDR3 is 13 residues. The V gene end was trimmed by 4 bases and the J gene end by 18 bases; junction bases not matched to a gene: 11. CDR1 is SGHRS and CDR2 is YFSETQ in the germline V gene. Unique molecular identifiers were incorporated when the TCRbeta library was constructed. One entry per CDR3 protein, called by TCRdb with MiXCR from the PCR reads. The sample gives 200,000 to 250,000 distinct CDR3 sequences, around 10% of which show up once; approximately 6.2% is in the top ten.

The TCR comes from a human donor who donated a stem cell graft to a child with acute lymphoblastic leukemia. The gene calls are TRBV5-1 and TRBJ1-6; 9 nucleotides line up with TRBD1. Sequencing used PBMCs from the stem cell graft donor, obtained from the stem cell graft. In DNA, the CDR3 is TGCGCCAGCAGCCCCCGGACAGGGGACGAGGGCCACTTT. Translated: CASSPRTGDEGHF.